This T cell receptor beta chain was found in a study of human T cells and chemical hapten exposure. V shed 0 bases and J shed 0 bases, with 9 bases lying between them. The CDR3 is 16 residues long. Germline-derived CDR1 and CDR2 are SGHTS and YDEGEE. Study-wide results and caveats: There was alopecia in the donors, so their immune response may differ from that of healthy people. Expanded TCRs clustered into significantly more large CDR3 similarity groups than controls, the analysis revealed.

Described time point: patch test 2, 6 weeks after DPC sensitization. This sample's treatment: therapeutic diphenylcyclopropenone sensitization with weekly scalp DPC. Investigators collected blood before applying each patch test. It was the library that attached unique molecular identifiers to individual cDNA molecules. Each CDR3 protein gets one entry after TCRdb re-called the RACE reads with MiXCR. The sample has tens of thousands of distinct CDR3 sequences; just under 10% are singletons. This clonotype came up many times. Antigen unknown. The material sequenced was whole blood, taken in connection with sensitization to the hapten diphenylcyclopropenone (DPC). The sequence derives from a woman aged 50 to 60 with alopecia areata. Some clones in this sample may be carry-over from other donors' samples. The chain is built from TRBV5-8 and TRBJ2-2; D is unclear. CDR3 DNA: TGTGCCAGCAGCTTGGGGCTCACATCGAACACCGGGGAGCTGTTTTTT. Translation gives CASSLGLTSNTGELFF.